This is a list of T cell receptor beta chains from one sample in a study of T cell changes during pregnancy in multiple sclerosis. Clones were sequenced by immunoSEQ multiplex PCR, and TCRdb holds only the in-frame ones, with some missing. The table has more than 65,000 clones, about nine tenths seen once. Specimen: CD4+ T cells from peripheral blood mononuclear cells, collected before pregnancy. These TCRs come from a female donor with multiple sclerosis, enrolled in a pregnancy study. Each CDR3 is given without its conserved first and last residue.

v_call	j_call	cdr3_aa
TRBV28	TRBJ2-3	ASSFDVHSGSATQY
TRBV18	TRBJ2-6	ASSHHPGGAGANVLT
TRBV7-2	TRBJ2-2	ASSLEGSGGRTGELF
TRBV28	TRBJ1-2	ASSGGDRSYGYT
TRBV18	TRBJ1-5	ASSPPGADQPQH
TRBV11-2	TRBJ2-1	ASSLKAGNPDYNEQF
TRBV6-1	TRBJ1-5	ASSEGHPKQPQH
TRBV6-5	TRBJ2-1	ASTSRTSGTNEQF
TRBV6-5	TRBJ1-4	ASSLNPPGEKLF
TRBV28	TRBJ2-7	ASSPSFGRAYEQY
TRBV7-2	TRBJ2-2	ASSLAANTGELF
TRBV10-3	TRBJ2-1	AISEPGQGEQF
TRBV9	TRBJ2-7	ASSVAPFDEQY
TRBV18	TRBJ1-6	ASSPGTGRSPLH
TRBV5-1	TRBJ1-1	ASSPQTGWDTEAF
TRBV6-6	TRBJ2-2	ASSYSDRGTGELF
TRBV7-9	TRBJ1-1	ASSLQFGTGAEAF
TRBV11-3	TRBJ1-4	ASSLTGRVNEKLF
TRBV13	TRBJ2-1	ASSETGQGHNEQF
TRBV28	TRBJ1-5	ASSFRDRVGQPQH
TRBV7-8	TRBJ1-5	ASNQGAILQPQH
TRBV5-1	TRBJ2-5	ASSLGEGVETQY
TRBV11-2	TRBJ1-2	ASSSTTQGAYGYT
TRBV9	TRBJ1-1	ASSVEAGFTEAF
TRBV29-1	TRBJ1-1	SVEVSAGGLEAF
TRBV6-1	TRBJ2-7	ASSTDGRPTYEQY
TRBV10-3	TRBJ2-5	AISDPRGGTQETQY
TRBV9	TRBJ2-5	ASSVGTGQETQY
TRBV6-5	TRBJ2-2	ASSSIGAGAGELF
TRBV2	TRBJ1-1	ASTGDTNTEAF
TRBV19	TRBJ1-4	ASSLRTTGTVNEKLF
TRBV19	TRBJ2-1	ASSIVLGANEQF
TRBV4-1	TRBJ1-2	ASSQDPWDTSNYGYT
TRBV5-1	TRBJ2-1	ASSIRENPYNEQF
TRBV9	TRBJ2-3	ASSVLAGVSDTQY
TRBV7-6	TRBJ2-3	ASSLQGNTDTQY
TRBV5-1	TRBJ1-6	ASSLIPGDSPLH
TRBV19	TRBJ1-1	ASERSPGHRSWAF
TRBV2	TRBJ2-3	ASSLAGGLVDTQY
TRBV6-1	TRBJ2-1	ASSGAFEQF
TRBV28	TRBJ2-7	ASSERYRGRHEQY
TRBV7-6	TRBJ1-5	ASSSPLSIPGGSNQPQH
TRBV28	TRBJ1-5	ASRPPQGNNQPQH
TRBV11-3	TRBJ2-7	ASSWGTGSYEQY
TRBV5-4	TRBJ2-1	ASSSRASAGRSYNEQF
TRBV18	TRBJ2-1	ASSPGTGTSGPAHYNEQF
TRBV5-4	TRBJ1-4	ASSLPQGGKLF
TRBV9	TRBJ1-2	ASSADFVGRGYGYT
TRBV6-1	TRBJ1-2	ASSEGTARARGYT
TRBV7-3	TRBJ2-5	ASSTTSAETQY
TRBV19	TRBJ1-1	ASNPQRGGYTEAF
TRBV4-1	TRBJ2-7	ASSQPPPAGMSEQY
TRBV27	TRBJ2-7	ASSPRTESYEQY
TRBV27	TRBJ1-6	ASSFQGDSPLH